The 10 T cell receptor beta chains below all came from one sample that was sequenced in a study of blood T cell repertoires in COVID-19. Repertoires were generated with immunoSEQ multiplex PCR, while TCRdb's copy carries only in-frame clones and drops some. Found here are about 64,000 clones, about 93% of them singletons; the top ten hold around 8.4%. Sequencing was carried out using peripheral blood. These receptors were taken from a woman of 80 years or more with active COVID-19.

V usage is TRBV5-6 and J usage is TRBJ2-1; 10 bases agree with TRBD2. J was trimmed by 7 bases and V by 2 bases; bases with no gene match: 6. CDR1 and CDR2 from the germline V gene are SGHDT and YYEEEE. This CDR3 has 15 residues. The CDR3: CASSFAGTSANEQFF. The CDR3 DNA follows: TGTGCCAGCAGCTTCGCGGGGACTAGCGCTAATGAGCAGTTCTTC. Looking up the rest from reference TRBV5-6 and TRBJ2-1 gives the full variable domain: DAGVTQSPTHLIKTRGQQVTLRCSPKSGHDTVSWYQQALGQGPQFIFQYYEEEERQRGNFPDRFSGHQFPNYSSELNVNALLLGDSALYLCASSFAGTSANEQFFGPGTRLTVL.

V usage is TRBV6-6 and J usage is TRBJ2-7, with 7 positions matching TRBD2. Trimming cost V 5 bases and J 1 base; bases outside gene matches: 11. In germline, CDR1 is MNHNY, CDR2 SVGAGI (reference sequence). The CDR3 runs 16 residues. The CDR3: CASSGLRSSGSYEQYF. The DNA for the CDR3 is TGTGCCAGCAGTGGCTTACGTTCTAGCGGTTCCTACGAGCAGTACTTC.

V usage is TRBV7-2 and J usage is TRBJ1-4; the D gene is possibly TRBD1 (5 bases). The CDR3 is 14 amino acids. Germline CDR1 reads SGHTA; CDR2 reads FQGNSA. Trimming left V 5 bases short and J 5 bases short, with 12 bases between. Here the CDR3 DNA reads TGTGCCAGCAGCCCACTGACAGCGAATGAAAAACTGTTTTTT. Its protein product is CASSPLTANEKLFF.

This chain connects TRBV19 to TRBJ1-5; maybe TRBD1 (5 bases). The CDR3 has 15 residues. Trimming cost V 4 bases and J 3 bases, with 13 bases left between them. CDR1 and CDR2 from the germline V gene are LNHDA and SQIVND (reference sequence). The CDR3 spells CASSTQGVTNQPQHF. CDR3 DNA: TGTGCCAGTAGTACGCAGGGCGTGACCAATCAGCCCCAGCATTTT.

The V call is TRBV5-4, the J call TRBJ2-5; 11 nucleotides line up with TRBD1. Losses at the gene ends were 5 bases for V and 5 bases for J; bases not matched to a gene: 5. The CDR3 is made up of 14 amino acids. Looked up from germline, CDR1 is SGHNT and CDR2 is YYREEE (reference sequence). CDR3 loop: CASRRTGGMETQYF. In nucleotides, the CDR3 is TGTGCCAGCAGGAGGACAGGGGGCATGGAGACCCAGTACTTC.

There are a few counts of this clone. The chain combines TRBV7-2 with TRBJ1-6; possible D gene TRBD1, 6 bases. Trimming removed 1 base from V and 10 bases from J, with 14 bases in between. This CDR3 is 15 amino acids long. CDR1 is SGHTA and CDR2 is FQGNSA in the germline V gene. The CDR3: CASSLGNTGYSPLHF. Here the CDR3 DNA reads TGTGCCAGCAGCTTAGGTAATACAGGGTACTCACCCCTCCACTTT. Complete variable domain (other parts from reference TRBV7-2 and TRBJ1-6): GAGVSQSPSNKVTEKGKDVELRCDPISGHTALYWYRQSLGQGLEFLIYFQGNSAPDKSGLPSDRFSAERTGGSVSTLTIQRTQQEDSAVYLCASSLGNTGYSPLHFGNGTRLTVT.

J is TRBJ2-7 and V is TRBV19; the match to TRBD2 covers 12 bases. The V gene's germline CDR1 is LNHDA and CDR2 SQIVND (reference sequence). The CDR3 covers 15 residues. The V and J ends lost 6 bases and 2 bases, in that order; junction bases with no gene match: 5. The CDR3, as DNA: TGTGCCAGTAGCGGGACTAGCGGGCCCCCCTACGAGCAGTACTTC. Amino acids: CASSGTSGPPYEQYF. The whole variable domain, filled in from reference TRBV19 and TRBJ2-7, reads DGGITQSPKYLFRKEGQNVTLSCEQNLNHDAMYWYRQDPGQGLRLIYYSQIVNDFQKGDIAEGYSVSREKKESFPLTVTSAQKNPTAFYLCASSGTSGPPYEQYFGPGTRLTVT.

The rearrangement uses TRBV6-5 and TRBJ2-1; TRBD2 agrees at 14 bases. J lost 6 bases, V lost 7 bases, and 5 bases had no gene match. CDR1 MNHEY and CDR2 SVGAGI come from the germline V gene. The length of the CDR3 is 15 residues. The CDR3 is CASTPGTSGSNEQFF. The DNA of the CDR3 is TGTGCCAGCACCCCCGGGACTAGCGGGAGCAATGAGCAGTTCTTC.

The chain recombines TRBV7-2 with TRBJ2-2; D is perhaps TRBD2 (5 bases). Germline V gene lookup returns CDR1 SGHTA and CDR2 FQGNSA. Trimming shortened V by 4 bases and J by 1 base, and 7 bases separated the two germline ends. There are 14 residues in the CDR3. CDR3 nucleotides: TGTGCCAGCAGCTCCAGCGGGAACACCGGGGAGCTGTTTTTT. Translation: CASSSSGNTGELFF.

This rearrangement joins TRBV28 to TRBJ1-1; 7 bases align to TRBD1. Trimming took 4 bases from V and 0 from J; bases not matched to a gene: 2. The CDR3 length is 14 residues. Germline CDR1 MDHEN, CDR2 SYDVKM. This CDR3 reads CASSSGQLNTEAFF. The CDR3 bases are TGTGCCAGCAGTTCGGGACAGCTGAACACTGAAGCTTTCTTT.